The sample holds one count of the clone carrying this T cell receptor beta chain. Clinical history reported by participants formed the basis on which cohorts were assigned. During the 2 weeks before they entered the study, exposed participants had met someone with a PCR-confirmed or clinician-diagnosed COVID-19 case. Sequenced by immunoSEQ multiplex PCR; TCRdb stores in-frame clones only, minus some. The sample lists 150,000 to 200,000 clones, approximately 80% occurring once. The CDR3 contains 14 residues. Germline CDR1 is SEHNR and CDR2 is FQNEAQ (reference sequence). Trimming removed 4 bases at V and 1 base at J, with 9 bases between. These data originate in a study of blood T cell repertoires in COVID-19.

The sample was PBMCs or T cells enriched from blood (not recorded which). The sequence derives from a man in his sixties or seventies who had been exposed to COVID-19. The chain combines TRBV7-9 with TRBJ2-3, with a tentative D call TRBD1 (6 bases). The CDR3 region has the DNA TGTGCCAGCAGCTCTAGACAGGGCACAGATACGCAGTATTTT. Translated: CASSSRQGTDTQYF.